The clone carrying this TCR beta chain occurred many times. TCRdb re-called the 5' RACE reads through MiXCR, storing one row per CDR3 protein. Among just under 95,000 distinct CDR3 sequences listed, 12% were seen once. The V and J ends lost 3 bases and 8 bases respectively, with 10 bases between them. This CDR3 spans 13 amino acids. The data derive from a study of spatial heterogeneity in lung cancer. Time point of the sample: sample taken at primary tumor resection. No cells were sorted before sequencing. The whole RNA sequenced was extracted from tumor, nontumor lung or frozen PBMC. This sequence originates from a male donor with early-stage non-small cell lung cancer. V gene TRBV12-3 or TRBV12-4 combines with J gene TRBJ1-4, with D uncertain. Sequencing was performed on PBMCs, taken at surgery. The CDR3 is CASSLVLGEKLFF. The CDR3 DNA follows: TGTGCCAGCAGTTTGGTGTTAGGAGAAAAACTGTTTTTT.